This TCR beta chain was retrieved from a study of T cell repertoires in cytomegalovirus infection. Study-wide context: As its CMV epitopes, the study selected recently identified HLA-C-restricted and well-studied HLA-B-restricted targets. Indications of both CMV infection and matching HLA type were provided by public TCR beta signatures. General study points: Dominating the ex vivo response were HLA-C-restricted CMV-specific TCR beta clonotypes.

TCRdb processed the reads anew with MiXCR; each CDR3 protein has one entry. Of about 120,000 distinct CDR3 sequences in the sample, roughly 31% were seen once. The CDR3 totals 16 residues. Germline-derived CDR1 and CDR2 are KGHSH and LQKENI. The junction had 6 bases not matched to a gene; V was cut back by 3 bases and J by 2 bases. With regard to this clonotype: What it binds is not known.

Sequenced here: CD8+ T cells from cultured PBMCs, sampled from culture after CMV antigen stimulation. This chain uses TRBV18 with TRBJ1-5; 8 bases align to TRBD1. The source of this sequence is a human donor in good health (CMV status not recorded). Some clones in this sample may be carry-over from other donors' samples. CDR3 amino acids: CASSPPGTGRNQPQHF. The CDR3 DNA reads as TGTGCCAGCTCACCGCCTGGGACAGGTCGCAATCAGCCCCAGCATTTT.